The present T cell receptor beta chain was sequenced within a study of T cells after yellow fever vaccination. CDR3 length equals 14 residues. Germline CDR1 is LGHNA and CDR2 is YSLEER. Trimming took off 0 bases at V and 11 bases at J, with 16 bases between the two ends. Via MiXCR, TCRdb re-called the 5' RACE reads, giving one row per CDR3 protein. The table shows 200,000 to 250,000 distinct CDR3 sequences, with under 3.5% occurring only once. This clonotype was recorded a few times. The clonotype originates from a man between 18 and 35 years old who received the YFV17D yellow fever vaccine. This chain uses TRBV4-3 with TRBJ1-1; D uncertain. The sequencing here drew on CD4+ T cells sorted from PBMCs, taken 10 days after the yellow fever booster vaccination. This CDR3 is CASSQERQRMKAFF. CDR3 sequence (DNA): TGCGCCAGCAGCCAAGAACGGCAAAGGATGAAGGCTTTCTTT.